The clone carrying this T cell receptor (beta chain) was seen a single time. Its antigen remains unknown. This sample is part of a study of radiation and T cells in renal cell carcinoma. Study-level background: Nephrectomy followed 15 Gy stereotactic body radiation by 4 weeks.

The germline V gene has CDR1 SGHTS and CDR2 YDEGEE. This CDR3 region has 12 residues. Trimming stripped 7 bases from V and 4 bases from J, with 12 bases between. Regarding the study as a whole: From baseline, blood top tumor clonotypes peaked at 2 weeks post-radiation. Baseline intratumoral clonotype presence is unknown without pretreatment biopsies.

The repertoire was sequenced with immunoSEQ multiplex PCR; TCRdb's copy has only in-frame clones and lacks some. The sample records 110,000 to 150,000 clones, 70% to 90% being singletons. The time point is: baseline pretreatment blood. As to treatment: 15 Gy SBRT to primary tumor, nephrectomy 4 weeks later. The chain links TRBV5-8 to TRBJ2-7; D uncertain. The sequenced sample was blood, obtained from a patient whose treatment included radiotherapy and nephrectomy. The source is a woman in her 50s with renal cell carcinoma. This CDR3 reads CASEQLVYEQYF. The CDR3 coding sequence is TGTGCCAGCGAACAGCTAGTGTACGAGCAGTACTTC.